The clone carrying this TCR beta chain occurred once. The entry originates in a study of blood T cell repertoires in COVID-19. Background on the study: Researchers got acute and convalescent COVID-19 samples from the United States, Italy and Spain. Sources were T cells, B-cell-depleted T cells, or PBMCs; the material itself was cDNA or gDNA.

The repertoire was sequenced with immunoSEQ multiplex PCR; TCRdb's copy has only in-frame clones and lacks some. Of about 110,000 clones in the sample, roughly four fifths are singletons; the top ten hold 15% to 20%. CDR3 length: 15 amino acids. Germline V gene lookup returns CDR1 LNHDA and CDR2 SQIVND (reference sequence). V lost 2 bases and J 0 bases, leaving 10 bases between the germline ends. This TCR came from a woman aged 55-70 years with acute or convalescent COVID-19. The source material was peripheral blood. V is TRBV19 and J is TRBJ1-1; D is possibly TRBD1 (5 bases). In DNA, the CDR3 is TGTGCCAGTAGTATAACCCAGACAGTGAACACTGAAGCTTTCTTT. Translated, it gives CASSITQTVNTEAFF.